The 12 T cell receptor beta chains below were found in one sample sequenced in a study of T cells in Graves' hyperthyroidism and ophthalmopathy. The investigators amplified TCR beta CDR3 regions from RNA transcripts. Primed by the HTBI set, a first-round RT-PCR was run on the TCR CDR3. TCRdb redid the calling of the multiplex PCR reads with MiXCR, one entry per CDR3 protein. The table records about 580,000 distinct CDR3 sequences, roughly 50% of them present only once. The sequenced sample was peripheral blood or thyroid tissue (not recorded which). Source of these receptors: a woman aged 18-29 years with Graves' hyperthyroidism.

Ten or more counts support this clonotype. In DNA, the CDR3 is TGTGCCAGCAGCTTAGGACGACAGGTGCCAAACGGCTACACCTTC. Protein product: CASSLGRQVPNGYTF. The rearrangement links TRBV7-2 to TRBJ1-2, with a possible D match to TRBD1 (6 bases). Trimming removed 1 base from V and 8 bases from J, with 17 bases in between. This CDR3 spans 15 amino acids. CDR1 is SGHTA and CDR2 is FQGNSA in the germline V gene.

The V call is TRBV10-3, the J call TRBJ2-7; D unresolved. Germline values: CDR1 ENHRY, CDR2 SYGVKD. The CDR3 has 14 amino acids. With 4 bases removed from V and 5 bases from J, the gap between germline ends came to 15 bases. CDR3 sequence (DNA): TGTGCCATCAGTGGAACAGCTCAACAGAACGAGCAGTACTTC. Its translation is CAISGTAQQNEQYF.

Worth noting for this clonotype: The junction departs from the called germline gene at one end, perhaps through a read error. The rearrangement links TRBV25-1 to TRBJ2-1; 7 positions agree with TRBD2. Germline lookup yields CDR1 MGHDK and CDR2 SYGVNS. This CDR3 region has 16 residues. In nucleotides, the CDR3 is TGTGCCAGCAGTGAATCGGCGACTAGCCTGGGCAATGGGCAGTTCTTC. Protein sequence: CASSESATSLGNGQFF.

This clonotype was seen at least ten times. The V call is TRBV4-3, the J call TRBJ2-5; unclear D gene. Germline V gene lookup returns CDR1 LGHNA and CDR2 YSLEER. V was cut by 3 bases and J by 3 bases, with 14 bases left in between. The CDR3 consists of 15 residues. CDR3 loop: CASSQDPDGKETQYF. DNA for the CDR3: TGCGCCAGCAGCCAGGACCCAGACGGAAAAGAGACCCAGTACTTC.

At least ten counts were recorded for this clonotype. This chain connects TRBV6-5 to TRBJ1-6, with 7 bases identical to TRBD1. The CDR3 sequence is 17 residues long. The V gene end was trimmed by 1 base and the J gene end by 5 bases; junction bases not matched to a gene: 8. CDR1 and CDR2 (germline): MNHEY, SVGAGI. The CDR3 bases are TGTGCCAGCAGTTACTTCCCGACAGGGAGGAATAATTCACCCCTCCACTTT. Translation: CASSYFPTGRNNSPLHF.

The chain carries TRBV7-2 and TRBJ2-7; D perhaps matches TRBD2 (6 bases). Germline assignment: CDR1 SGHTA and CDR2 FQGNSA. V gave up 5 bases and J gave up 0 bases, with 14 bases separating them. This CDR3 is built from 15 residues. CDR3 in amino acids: CASSRGIGVSYEQYF. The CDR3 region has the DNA TGTGCCAGCAGCCGCGGGATCGGGGTCTCCTACGAGCAGTACTTC.

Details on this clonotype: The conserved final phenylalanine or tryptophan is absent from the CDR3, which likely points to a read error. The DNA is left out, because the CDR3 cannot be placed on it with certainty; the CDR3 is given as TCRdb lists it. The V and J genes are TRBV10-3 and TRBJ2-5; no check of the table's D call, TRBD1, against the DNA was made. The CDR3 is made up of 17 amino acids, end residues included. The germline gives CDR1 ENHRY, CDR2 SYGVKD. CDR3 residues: CAISDLGQGSYGYTFGS.

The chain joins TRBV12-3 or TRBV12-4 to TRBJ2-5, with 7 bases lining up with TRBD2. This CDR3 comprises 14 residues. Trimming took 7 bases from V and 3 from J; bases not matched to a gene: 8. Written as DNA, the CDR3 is TGTGCCAGCATTGCGGGAGACTGGGAAGAGACCCAGTACTTC. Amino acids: CASIAGDWEETQYF.

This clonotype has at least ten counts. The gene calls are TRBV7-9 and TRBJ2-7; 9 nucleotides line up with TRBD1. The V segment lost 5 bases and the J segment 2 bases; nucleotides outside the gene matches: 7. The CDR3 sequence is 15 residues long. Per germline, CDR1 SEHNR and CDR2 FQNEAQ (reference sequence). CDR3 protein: CASSGGTGLPYEQYF. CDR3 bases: TGTGCCAGCAGCGGGGGGACAGGGTTGCCCTACGAGCAGTACTTC.

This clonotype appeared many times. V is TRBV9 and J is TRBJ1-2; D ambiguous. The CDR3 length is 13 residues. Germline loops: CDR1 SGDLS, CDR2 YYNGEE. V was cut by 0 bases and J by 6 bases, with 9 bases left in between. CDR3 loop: CASSVAVSDGYTF. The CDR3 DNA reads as TGTGCCAGCAGCGTAGCGGTCAGTGATGGCTACACCTTC.

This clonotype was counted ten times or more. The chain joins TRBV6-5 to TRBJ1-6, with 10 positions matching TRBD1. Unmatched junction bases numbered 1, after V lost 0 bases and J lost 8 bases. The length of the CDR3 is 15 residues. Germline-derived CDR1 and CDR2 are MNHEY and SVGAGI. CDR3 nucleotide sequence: TGTGCCAGCAGTTACTCGACAGGGGGCCATTCACCCCTCCACTTT. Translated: CASSYSTGGHSPLHF.

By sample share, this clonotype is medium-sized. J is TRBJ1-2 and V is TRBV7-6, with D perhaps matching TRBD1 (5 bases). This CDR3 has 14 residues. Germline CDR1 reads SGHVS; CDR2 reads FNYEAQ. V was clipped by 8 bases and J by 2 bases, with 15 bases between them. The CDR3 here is CASGGTGLNYGYTF. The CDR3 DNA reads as TGTGCCAGCGGAGGGACGGGGCTAAACTATGGCTACACCTTC.